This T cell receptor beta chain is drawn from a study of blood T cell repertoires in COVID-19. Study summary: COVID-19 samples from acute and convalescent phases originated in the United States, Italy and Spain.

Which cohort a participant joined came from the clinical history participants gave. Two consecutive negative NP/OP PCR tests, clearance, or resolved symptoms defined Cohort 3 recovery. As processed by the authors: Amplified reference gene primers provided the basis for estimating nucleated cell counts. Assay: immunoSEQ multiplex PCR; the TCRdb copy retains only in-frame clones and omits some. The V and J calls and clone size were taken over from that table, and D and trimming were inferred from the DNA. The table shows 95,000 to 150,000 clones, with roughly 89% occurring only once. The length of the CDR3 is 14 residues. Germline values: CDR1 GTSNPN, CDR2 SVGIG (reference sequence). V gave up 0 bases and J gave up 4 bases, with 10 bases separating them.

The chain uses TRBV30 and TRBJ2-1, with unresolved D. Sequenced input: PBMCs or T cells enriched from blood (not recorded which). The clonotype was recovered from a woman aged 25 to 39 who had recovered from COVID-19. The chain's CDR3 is CAWSVEARYNEQFF. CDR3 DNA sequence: TGTGCCTGGAGTGTAGAGGCTAGATACAATGAGCAGTTCTTC.